This entry concerns a single T cell receptor beta chain. CDR1 and CDR2 from the germline V gene are MGHRA and YSYEKL. The CDR3 loop spans 14 amino acids. J was trimmed by 6 bases and V by 4 bases; bases with no gene match: 7. RNA transcripts were the template for amplifying TCR beta CDR3 regions. Primed by the HTBI set, a first-round RT-PCR was run on the TCR CDR3. TCRdb re-derived calls from the multiplex PCR reads in MiXCR, one entry per CDR3 protein. The sample has some 600,000 distinct CDR3 sequences; about 15% are singletons. This entry is derived from a study of T cells in Graves' hyperthyroidism and ophthalmopathy. Diagnosis of hyperthyroidism was new in patients aged 18 to 65, and its duration was under 2 months. Ahead of any ophthalmopathy symptoms, the blood sample was obtained at the first diagnosis of hyperthyroidism. The PBMCs were sourced from fresh peripheral blood (about 9.7 ml).

Sequenced sample: blood. The chain uses TRBV4-1 and TRBJ1-1; 8 bases are a match to TRBD1. The source is a woman in her 30s with Graves' hyperthyroidism that later progressed to Graves' ophthalmopathy. CDR3 region: CASSRGQGNSEAFF. CDR3 bases: TGCGCCAGCAGCCGCGGACAGGGAAACTCTGAAGCTTTCTTT.